This T cell receptor beta chain derives from a study of TIL therapy for anti-PD-1-resistant metastatic lung cancer. Study at large: Most patients had lung adenocarcinoma. Overall study findings and caveats: The cohort had more treatment-naive, never-smoker and oncogene-addicted patients than typical. Infused TIL clonotypes partially replaced the baseline blood repertoire, then decayed over months.

Time point meaning: pre-treatment sample, taken before nivolumab and TIL therapy. Adults with stage 4 NSCLC were enrolled in a phase I trial. Remarks on this clone: Its specificity is not known.

The CDR3 covers 16 residues. Germline V gene sequence: CDR1 SGHKS, CDR2 YYEKEE (reference sequence). The V gene lost 1 base and the J gene lost 1 base, with 12 bases spanning the gap. This was the immunoSEQ v3 assay. The repertoire was sequenced with immunoSEQ multiplex PCR; TCRdb's copy has only in-frame clones and lacks some. Of 55,000 to 65,000 clones in the sample, 69% were seen once. The clonotype originates from a person aged 25 to 85 with non-small cell lung cancer. Sample: blood, taken at baseline. The rearrangement uses TRBV5-5 and TRBJ1-5; D is undetermined. CDR3 coding DNA: TGTGCCAGCAGCTTGCTGCCCCGGTCCAGCAATCAGCCCCAGCATTTT. Protein product: CASSLLPRSSNQPQHF.